This T cell receptor (beta chain) was sequenced for a study of shared clonotypes between healthy human individuals. The wider study: The people who gave samples were a couple of women and a few men aged 18 to 49. Findings and caveats of the study: The study sampled only blood, and tissue repertoires likely differ.

CDR3 size: 17 residues. The V gene end was trimmed by 4 bases and the J gene end by 6 bases; junction bases not matched to a gene: 11. The germline V gene encodes CDR1 SGDLS and CDR2 YYNGEE. As processed by the authors: ImmunoSEQ gave junction-only sequences without quality scores, so filtering differed. The protocol was immunoSEQ multiplex PCR, while the TCRdb copy is restricted to in-frame clones and leaves out a portion. V, J and clone size reflect that table, while D and trimming were determined from the DNA. The data show over a million clones, 60% to 80% seen once. Participating donors were healthy, HIV-negative adults free of recent acute infections or vaccinations. A note on this clone: What it binds is not known.

The chain carries TRBV9 and TRBJ2-2, with TRBD1 matching 11 bases. Sequencing was done on a sample of memory CD4+ T cells sorted from blood. As for subset: CD45RA-negative fraction. The sequence derives from a man younger than 30 in good health. Here the CDR3 DNA reads TGTGCCAGCAGCAGGACAGGGGGCGTCTCGATCGCCGGGGAGCTGTTTTTT. This translates into CASSRTGGVSIAGELFF.